This T cell receptor beta chain was sequenced for a study of blood T cell repertoires in COVID-19. About the research overall: Collection of acute and convalescent COVID-19 samples took place in the United States, Italy and Spain.

CDR1 is LNHDA, CDR2 SQIVND, per germline (reference sequence). CDR3 length: 16 residues. The V segment lost 1 base and the J segment 3 bases; nucleotides outside the gene matches: 7. The data were produced by immunoSEQ multiplex PCR, yet TCRdb's version contains in-frame clones alone and is incomplete. The sample holds 160,000 or so clones, about 82% seen once. The TCR originated in a man between 65 and 80 years old with active or convalescent COVID-19. V gene TRBV19 combines with J gene TRBJ2-3; 7 bases are a match to TRBD2. The sequencing sample was made of peripheral blood. The CDR3 sequence: CASSIGGGSGTDTQYF. DNA of the CDR3: TGTGCCAGTAGTATAGGTGGCGGGAGCGGTACAGATACGCAGTATTTT.